Below are 19 T cell receptor beta chains sequenced from a single sample in a study of HIV-infected patients and healthy controls. Reverse transcription used around 500 ng RNA and constant-region primers for alpha and beta. Each of the alpha and beta chains got its own library through chain-specific third strand synthesis with indices. TCRdb re-called the 5' RACE reads through MiXCR, storing one row per CDR3 protein. The sample lists tens of thousands of distinct CDR3 sequences; roughly 8.7% were seen once. The repertoire came from unfractionated whole blood and reflected all unsorted peripheral T cells. Sequencing was done on a sample of blood. All receptors derive from an adult in good health.

About this clonotype: This may stem from a read error, because a much larger clone lies one nucleotide away. The V gene is TRBV6-1, the J gene TRBJ2-6; 8 nucleotides agree with TRBD2. Germline CDR1 reads MNHNS; CDR2 reads SASEGT. The CDR3 covers 15 residues. This chain's CDR3 is CANSEAGAGANVLTF. As DNA, the CDR3 is TGTGCCAACAGTGAAGCGGGGGCTGGGGCCAACGTCCTGACTTTC.

This clonotype was seen a few times. This chain joins TRBV29-1 and TRBJ1-1, with unresolved D. Germline V gene sequence: CDR1 SQVTM, CDR2 ANQGSEA. Trimming stripped 3 bases from V and 4 bases from J, with 6 bases between. This CDR3 spans 11 amino acids. The CDR3 DNA sequence: TGCAGCGTTGAGGGATCCACTGAAGCTTTCTTT. Translating it yields CSVEGSTEAFF.

The table lists this clonotype with many counts. V is TRBV7-2 and J is TRBJ2-3; 10 bases align to TRBD2. With 2 bases clipped from V and 5 bases from J, the junction kept 4 bases outside the gene matches. The germline gives CDR1 SGHTA, CDR2 FQGNSA. The CDR3 length is 15 residues. The CDR3 nucleotides are TGTGCCAGCAGCTTAAAGCGGGGGGGCCGAGATACGCAGTATTTT. Its protein is CASSLKRGGRDTQYF.

This chain links TRBV7-2 with TRBJ2-3, with D possibly TRBD1 on 6 matching bases. This CDR3 comprises 15 residues. Trimming pared 5 bases from V and 2 bases from J, leaving 14 bases between. Germline loops: CDR1 SGHTA, CDR2 FQGNSA. The CDR3 DNA is TGTGCCAGCAGCCCATCCCGGACAGTCACAGATACGCAGTATTTT. It codes for CASSPSRTVTDTQYF. The full variable domain, with the rest looked up from reference TRBV7-2 and TRBJ2-3, is GAGVSQSPSNKVTEKGKDVELRCDPISGHTALYWYRQSLGQGLEFLIYFQGNSAPDKSGLPSDRFSAERTGGSVSTLTIQRTQQEDSAVYLCASSPSRTVTDTQYFGPGTRLTVL.

This clonotype was recorded at least ten times. This chain joins TRBV6-6 and TRBJ2-7, with TRBD1 as a possible D gene (6 bases). V dropped 5 bases and J dropped 6 bases, with 20 bases sitting between them. The germline V gene has CDR1 MNHNY and CDR2 SVGAGI (reference sequence). There are 15 residues in the CDR3. CDR3 sequence reads: CASSKSGESTSEQYF. The CDR3 DNA reads as TGTGCCAGCAGTAAATCAGGGGAGAGCACTAGCGAGCAGTACTTC.

Ten or more counts support this clonotype. The chain has TRBV7-2 and TRBJ1-2, with TRBD1 matching over 7 bases. With 1 base clipped from V and 4 bases from J, the junction kept 6 bases outside the gene matches. The CDR3 loop spans 15 amino acids. The germline CDR1 and CDR2 sequences are SGHTA and FQGNSA. CDR3 DNA: TGTGCCAGCAGCTTAGTAGGGGGCGCCTTCTATGGCTACACCTTC. It encodes CASSLVGGAFYGYTF.

The chain employs TRBV19 and TRBJ2-2, with D tentatively TRBD2 (7 bases). Germline-derived CDR1 and CDR2 are LNHDA and SQIVND (reference sequence). V was clipped by 5 bases and J by 7 bases, with 14 bases between them. The CDR3 consists of 14 residues. The CDR3 spells CASSPRGAGGELFF. The CDR3 nucleotides read TGTGCCAGTAGTCCCCGGGGGGCCGGCGGGGAGCTGTTTTTT.

This clonotype has a count of ten or more. The chain uses TRBV20-1 and TRBJ1-1, with a weak D call TRBD1 (5 bases). V was cut by 0 bases and J by 6 bases, with 14 bases left in between. This CDR3 is 14 amino acids long. CDR1 is DFQATT, CDR2 SNEGSKA, per germline (reference sequence). This CDR3 is CSAREWLGASEAFF. The DNA of the CDR3 is TGCAGTGCTAGAGAGTGGCTAGGGGCTTCTGAAGCTTTCTTT.

This clonotype was picked up many times. This rearrangement joins TRBV12-3 or TRBV12-4 to TRBJ1-5, with 9 bases identical to TRBD1. CDR3 length equals 14 residues. Trimming took 4 bases from V and 6 from J; bases not matched to a gene: 4. This CDR3 is CASSWDRVGQPQHF. The CDR3 nucleotides read TGTGCCAGCAGTTGGGACAGGGTGGGTCAGCCCCAGCATTTT.

This clonotype was counted ten times or more. The V and J genes are TRBV2 and TRBJ2-2; 11 bases map to TRBD1. This CDR3 is built from 15 residues. The junction had 7 bases not matched to a gene; V was cut back by 6 bases and J by 7 bases. Germline V gene sequence: CDR1 SNHLY, CDR2 FYNNEI. The CDR3 is CASRADRGLDGELFF. Here the CDR3 DNA reads TGTGCCAGCAGGGCGGACAGGGGGCTCGACGGGGAGCTGTTTTTT.

The chain couples TRBV6-2 or TRBV6-3 to TRBJ1-5; 8 bases line up with TRBD1. Losses at the gene ends were 4 bases for V and 5 bases for J; bases not matched to a gene: 16. CDR1 is MNHEY, CDR2 SVGEGT, per germline. This CDR3 has 18 amino acids. The DNA for the CDR3 is TGTGCCAGCAGTTTCAGTTACGAACAGGACAGGGATGATCAGCCCCAGCATTTT. Amino acid sequence: CASSFSYEQDRDDQPQHF.

At least ten counts were recorded for this clonotype. The chain employs TRBV27 and TRBJ2-3; TRBD2 matches at 9 bases. V was clipped by 7 bases and J by 5 bases; unmatched bases: 7. The CDR3 extends over 14 amino acids. Per germline, CDR1 MNHEY and CDR2 SMNVEV (reference sequence). This CDR3 is CASIQRGAGDTQYF. Written as DNA, the CDR3 is TGTGCCAGCATTCAGCGGGGGGCCGGAGATACGCAGTATTTT.

This clonotype was recorded at least ten times. J is TRBJ1-4 and V is TRBV6-5; D unresolved. The ends were cut back, 5 bases at V and 0 bases at J, with 7 bases in the middle. The germline V gene has CDR1 MNHEY and CDR2 SVGAGI. The CDR3 loop spans 14 amino acids. In DNA form, the CDR3 reads TGTGCCAGCAGTGAATATGCAACTAATGAAAAACTGTTTTTT. It translates to CASSEYATNEKLFF.

A few counts support this clonotype. V gene TRBV20-1 combines with J gene TRBJ1-2; TRBD1 matches at 9 bases. CDR3 length: 15 amino acids. Unmatched junction bases numbered 9, after V lost 3 bases and J lost 4 bases. In germline, CDR1 is DFQATT, CDR2 SNEGSKA (reference sequence). The CDR3 region has the DNA TGCAGTGCTAGTAGCGGGACAGGGTTTCTCTATGGCTACACCTTC. Its translation is CSASSGTGFLYGYTF.

The table lists this clonotype with many counts. V gene TRBV7-9 combines with J gene TRBJ1-4; 8 bases align to TRBD1. Germline lookup yields CDR1 SEHNR and CDR2 FQNEAQ (reference sequence). There are 15 residues in the CDR3. V lost 5 bases, J lost 8 bases, and 10 bases stayed unmatched. The CDR3 protein is CASSPWQGAGEKLFF. The CDR3 nucleotides read TGTGCCAGCAGCCCCTGGCAGGGGGCAGGGGAAAAACTGTTTTTT.

The chain recombines TRBV29-1 with TRBJ1-5; no clear D. The V gene lost 7 bases and the J gene lost 2 bases, with 12 bases spanning the gap. CDR1 is SQVTM and CDR2 is ANQGSEA in the germline V gene. CDR3 size: 13 residues. In nucleotides, the CDR3 is TGCAGCGGATCTTCGGGTGGCAATCAGCCCCAGCATTTT. Translated: CSGSSGGNQPQHF.

This clonotype was observed many times. This sequence joins TRBV6-1 and TRBJ2-3; D is uncertain. Trimming shortened V by 3 bases and J by 7 bases, and 17 bases separated the two germline ends. The CDR3 loop spans 15 amino acids. CDR1 and CDR2 from the germline V gene are MNHNS and SASEGT. DNA for the CDR3: TGTGCCAGCAGTGAGGTGTCGACCTCACCCAATACGCAGTATTTT. It yields the protein CASSEVSTSPNTQYF.

The chain carries TRBV12-3 or TRBV12-4 and TRBJ1-1; D ambiguous. The CDR3 covers 15 residues. Trimming left V 6 bases short and J 2 bases short, with 16 bases between. CDR3 in amino acids: CASRALQDGNTEAFF. The CDR3 nucleotides read TGTGCCAGCAGGGCGCTCCAGGACGGAAACACTGAAGCTTTCTTT.

This clonotype is judged medium-sized. V and J are TRBV11-2 and TRBJ1-1; D gene ambiguous. V gave up 0 bases and J gave up 2 bases, with 19 bases separating them. CDR1 and CDR2 (germline): SGHAT, FQNNGV. The CDR3 extends over 18 amino acids. The CDR3 nucleotides read TGTGCCAGCAGCTTAGAGAGCCCCCAGTGGGGAACTAACACTGAAGCTTTCTTT. Residues: CASSLESPQWGTNTEAFF.